In this sample, the clone carrying this T cell receptor beta chain turned up a few times. The data were obtained in a study of patients and donors after allogeneic stem cell transplantation. CDR3 length equals 14 residues. Trimming removed 7 bases from V and 2 bases from J; junction bases left unmatched: 7. Per the germline V gene, CDR1 is SGHDT and CDR2 is YYEEEE. TCRdb used MiXCR to reprocess the RT-PCR reads, holding one entry per CDR3 protein. The sample has 200,000 to 250,000 distinct CDR3 sequences, 13% to 15% seen once; the top ten hold around a tenth. The chain couples TRBV5-6 to TRBJ1-2; TRBD1 matches 8 bases. The TCR was taken from a human donor who was either an allogeneic HSCT recipient or a stem cell or donor lymphocyte infusion donor (not recorded which). It is not recorded whose cells these are; they may come from a transplant donor. Sample: blood, either unsorted or a sorted T cell fraction (not recorded which). CDR3 region: CASGSGGRNYGYTF. The CDR3 nucleotides read TGTGCCAGCGGCTCAGGGGGCAGAAACTATGGCTACACCTTC.